This entry describes one T cell receptor beta chain. This specimen belongs to a study of blood T cell repertoires in COVID-19. Overall study context: Italy, Spain and the United States were the sources of the convalescent and acute COVID-19 samples. Sample material is recorded as cDNA or gDNA derived from T cells, B-cell-depleted T cells, or PBMCs.

V lost 6 bases, J lost 2 bases, and 14 bases lay in between. Looked up from germline, CDR1 is ENHRY and CDR2 is SYGVKD. The CDR3 has 14 amino acids. The protocol was immunoSEQ multiplex PCR, while the TCRdb copy is restricted to in-frame clones and leaves out a portion. The sample has some 160,000 clones; around four fifths are singletons. This clonotype was obtained from a woman in her 70s who had recovered from COVID-19. This chain uses TRBV10-3 with TRBJ2-7, with unresolved D. Specimen: peripheral blood. CDR3 residues: CAISPLGGTYEQYF. The CDR3 DNA is TGTGCCATCAGCCCCCTCGGCGGAACCTACGAGCAGTACTTC.